A single sample is the source of the 5 T cell receptor beta chains below, sequenced in a study of shared clonotypes between healthy human individuals. TCRdb keeps only in-frame clones here, not all; method: immunoSEQ multiplex PCR. The sample has approximately 810,000 clones, 85% to 95% seen once. Terminally differentiated effector memory CD45RA+ cells were excluded by CCR7 positive selection of CD45RO-negative cells. Specimen: naive CD8+ T cells sorted from blood. Every receptor here comes from a man aged 25-40 years in good health.

The chain employs TRBV4-1 and TRBJ2-3; D unclear. The germline V and J ends were trimmed by 0 bases and 3 bases, with 10 bases remaining between them. CDR3 length equals 15 residues. Per germline, CDR1 MGHRA and CDR2 YSYEKL. CDR3 sequence: CASSQEEVLTDTQYF. CDR3 DNA sequence: TGCGCCAGCAGCCAAGAAGAGGTATTAACAGATACGCAGTATTTT.

This chain links TRBV4-1 with TRBJ2-2; weak D call: TRBD2 (5 bases). There are 16 residues in the CDR3. The V gene's germline CDR1 is MGHRA and CDR2 YSYEKL. The V gene lost 4 bases and the J gene lost 4 bases, with 16 bases spanning the gap. CDR3 coding DNA: TGCGCCAGCAGCCTAAGTCGGCAGGCGGGCACCGGGGAGCTGTTTTTT. Encoded protein: CASSLSRQAGTGELFF.

The chain couples TRBV7-6 to TRBJ2-2; perhaps D is TRBD1 or TRBD2 (5 bases each). Trimming took off 3 bases at V and 7 bases at J, with 15 bases between the two ends. Germline CDR1 SGHVS, CDR2 FNYEAQ. The CDR3 sequence is 15 residues long. CDR3 sequence reads: CASSFSGGINGELFF. The CDR3, as DNA: TGTGCCAGCAGCTTTTCTGGGGGTATAAACGGGGAGCTGTTTTTT.

J is TRBJ1-5 and V is TRBV2; weak D call: TRBD1 (5 bases). CDR1 is SNHLY and CDR2 is FYNNEI in the germline V gene. V was clipped by 6 bases and J by 0 bases, with 12 bases between them. The CDR3 covers 15 residues. The DNA for the CDR3 is TGTGCCAGCAGAATAGGGGTTAATAGCAATCAGCCCCAGCATTTT. It specifies CASRIGVNSNQPQHF.

The genes are TRBV18 and TRBJ1-1; D gene unclear. Germline V lookup: CDR1 KGHSH, CDR2 LQKENI. Trimming removed 2 bases at V and 4 bases at J, with 20 bases between. The CDR3 loop spans 17 amino acids. The CDR3 DNA sequence: TGTGCCAGCTCACCAAAAAACCTGGGCAGTAGTACCACTGAAGCTTTCTTT. This translates into CASSPKNLGSSTTEAFF.